This T cell receptor (beta chain) came from a study of beta chain features in type 1 diabetes (dated by TCRdb to the late 2010s). Turning to the overall study: Mean age, gender distribution, total cell number and subset yield were not different between patients and healthy donors. A total of roughly 100 million sorted cells were examined across all samples, and the number of cells per subset was strongly correlated with RNA yield. The study compared the TCRB repertoires of sorted circulating CD4+ T cell subsets in recently diagnosed type 1 diabetes patients with those in matched healthy donors. Regulatory and stem cell-like memory subsets were obtained from only 8 patients and about eight healthy donors, while naive and central memory subsets were obtained from all 28 donors.

Beyond this particular receptor, the publication reports: Only small numbers of individuals were included in the HLA sub-analyses, which left unresolved whether HLA type had any influence on TCRB rearrangement. In all four CD4+ subsets, TCRB CDR3 length was moderately but significantly shorter in type 1 diabetes patients. Naive, central memory and regulatory TCRB repertoires appeared more similar among patients than among healthy donors. PCR might favor shorter templates, but patient and control samples were amplified and corrected together, so any skew would affect both groups equally. Sequencing cDNA rather than genomic DNA could over-represent highly expressing activated cells, although activation and CD3 levels did not differ between groups. At VDJ recombination sites, type 1 diabetes patients had fewer insertions and more deleted nucleotides, which implies abnormalities in thymic rearrangement.

From each donor, a single peripheral blood sample of approximately 0.11 L on average was drawn into heparinised tubes. Naive, central memory, regulatory and stem cell-like memory CD4+ T cells were sorted on a BD FACSAria II using a panel including CD45RO, CCR7, CD25, CD127, CD95 and CD27. All sorted populations exceeded 95% purity. PBMCs were isolated right away by Lymphoprep density gradient centrifugation and were stained directly, without culture. Samples were stained and sorted in pairs, with one healthy donor and one patient per experiment, so that batch effects were minimized. This clone was seen more than once but under ten times. The specificity of this receptor is unknown. Qualities for individual bases were not recorded, and no much larger clone is one base off. As encoded in the germline V gene, CDR1 is ENHRY while CDR2 is SYGVKD. The CDR3 covers 14 residues, taking in both the cysteine and the phenylalanine. Left in the record is the CDR3 DNA by itself, 42 bases read in frame from the first base. V and J lose 0 bases and 5 bases, and a span of 8 bases separates them.

The entire amount of isolated RNA was reverse transcribed using the High Capacity cDNA Reverse Transcription Kit, so the sequenced TCRB transcripts were expressed ones. Naive, central memory and regulatory T cell samples underwent deep immunoSEQ sequencing, averaging around 3.9 million total reads per sample. Sorted cells were lysed in RLT buffer and RNA was extracted with DNase-treated RNeasy Micro or Mini kits, depending on cell number. Each cell subset was processed on its own to prevent cross-contamination, while patient and healthy donor samples were processed together. The immunoSEQ multiplex PCR was used to amplify TCRB sequences from cDNA, generating 87-bp fragments that spanned the CDR3 region. Amplicons were sequenced on the Illumina HiSeq platform. Under the source paper's analysis protocol: PCR bias was corrected computationally using synthetic template baselines, and reads within Hamming distance 2 were collapsed, with unmergeable singletons discarded. Reads were aligned against IMGT so that V, D and J genes, CDR3 length and insertions or deletions at six rearrangement sites could be assigned. Clonotype counts were normalized to sorted cell number within each subset before computing true diversity and Gini coefficients with the tcR R package. Repertoire sharing was quantified using the overlap coefficient calculated on TCRB nucleotide sequences. As a proxy for the pre-selection repertoire, out-of-frame TCRB sequences from naive cells were analyzed. TCRdb re-hosts the immuneACCESS table, in-frame sequences only. Its copies lack some clones; in the studies checked, an unresolved V gene accounts for under half of them, and the cause for the rest is not known. That table furnishes V, J and clone size, whereas the DNA furnished D and trimming. The sample table contains hundreds of thousands of clones; only one count was recorded for roughly 15% of them. Of the sample, 0.02% to 0.025% falls within the top ten clones.

The origin of this receptor is a woman aged 18-35 years in good health. What was sequenced was naive CD4+ T cells from blood. The cell subset or site label for this specimen denotes: true naive CD4+ T cells. This sequence uses TRBV10-3 and TRBJ2-1; D gene: possibly TRBD1, on 5 matching bases. The bases read TGTGCCATCAGTGAGTCGCAAGGGGACAATGAGCAGTTCTTC. Protein translation: CAISESQGDNEQFF.